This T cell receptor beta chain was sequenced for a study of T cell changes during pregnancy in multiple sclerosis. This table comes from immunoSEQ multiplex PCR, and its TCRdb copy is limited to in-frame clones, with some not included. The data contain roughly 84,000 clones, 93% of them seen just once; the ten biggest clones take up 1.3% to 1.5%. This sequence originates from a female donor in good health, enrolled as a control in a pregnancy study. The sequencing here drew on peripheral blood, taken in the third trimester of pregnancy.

The CDR3 sequence is CASSIVPGTFEAFF. The CDR3, as DNA: TGTGCCAGTAGTATAGTTCCCGGGACATTTGAAGCTTTCTTT. This chain joins TRBV19 and TRBJ1-1; weak D call: TRBD1 (6 bases). Germline V gene data show CDR1 as LNHDA and CDR2 as SQIVND (reference sequence). The length of the CDR3 is 14 residues. The germline V and J ends were trimmed by 1 base and 7 bases, with 13 bases remaining between them.